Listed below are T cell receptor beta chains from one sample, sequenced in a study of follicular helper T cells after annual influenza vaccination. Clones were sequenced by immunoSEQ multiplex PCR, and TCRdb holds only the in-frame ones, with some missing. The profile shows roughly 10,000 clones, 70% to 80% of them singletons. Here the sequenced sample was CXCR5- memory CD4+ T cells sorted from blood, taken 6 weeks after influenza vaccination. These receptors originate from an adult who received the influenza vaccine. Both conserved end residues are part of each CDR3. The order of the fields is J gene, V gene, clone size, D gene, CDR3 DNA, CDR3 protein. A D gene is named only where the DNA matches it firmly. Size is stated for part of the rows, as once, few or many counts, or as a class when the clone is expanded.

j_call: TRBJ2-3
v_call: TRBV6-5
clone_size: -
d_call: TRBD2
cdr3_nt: TGTGCCAGCAGTTACTCTGGGGGGGACACAGATACGCAGTATTTT
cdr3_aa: CASSYSGGDTDTQYF

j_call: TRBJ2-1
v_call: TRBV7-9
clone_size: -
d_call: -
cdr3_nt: TGTACAACCAACCCCCCCTTAGGGGTGCAGGGCTCCTTAGATGAGCAGTTCTTC
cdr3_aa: CTTNPPLGVQGSLDEQFF

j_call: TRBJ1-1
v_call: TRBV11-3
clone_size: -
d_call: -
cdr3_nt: TGTGCCAGCAGCCATTATATGAACACTGAAGCTTTCTTT
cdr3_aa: CASSHYMNTEAFF

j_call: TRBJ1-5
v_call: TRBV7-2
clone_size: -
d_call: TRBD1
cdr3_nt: TGTGCCAGCAGCTCCGACAGGGGTGGTCAGCCCCAGCATTTT
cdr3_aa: CASSSDRGGQPQHF

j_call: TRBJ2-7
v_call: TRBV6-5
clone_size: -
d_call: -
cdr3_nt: TGTGCCAGCAGTTACGGACACAGTATATACGAGCAGTACTTC
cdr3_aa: CASSYGHSIYEQYF

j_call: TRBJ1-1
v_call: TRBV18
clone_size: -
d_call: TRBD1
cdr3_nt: TGTGCCAGCTCAGTGGGACAGGGGGCGTCGAAGGCAATGAACACTGAAGCTTTCTTT
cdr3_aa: CASSVGQGASKAMNTEAFF

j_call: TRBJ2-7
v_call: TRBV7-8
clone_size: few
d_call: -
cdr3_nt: TGTGCCAGCAGCTTAGATTCGGGGGTCTACGAGCAGTACTTC
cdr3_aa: CASSLDSGVYEQYF

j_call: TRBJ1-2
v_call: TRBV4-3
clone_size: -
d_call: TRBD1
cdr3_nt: TGCGCCAGCAGCCACGGGGACAGGGGGGGCTATGGCTACACCTTC
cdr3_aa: CASSHGDRGGYGYTF

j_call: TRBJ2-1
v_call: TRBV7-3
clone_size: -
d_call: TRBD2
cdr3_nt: TGTGCCAGCAGCTTAAGAGCGGGAATTAATGAGCAGTTCTTC
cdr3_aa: CASSLRAGINEQFF

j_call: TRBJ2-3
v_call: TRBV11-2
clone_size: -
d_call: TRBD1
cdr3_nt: TGTGCCAGCAGCTCAGCCCTAAGGGGGCCCACAGATACGCAGTATTTT
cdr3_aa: CASSSALRGPTDTQYF

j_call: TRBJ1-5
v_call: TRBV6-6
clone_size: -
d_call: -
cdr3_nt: TGTGCCAGCACCCAGCGGGGTTTGTTTCAGCCCCAGCATTTT
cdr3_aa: CASTQRGLFQPQHF

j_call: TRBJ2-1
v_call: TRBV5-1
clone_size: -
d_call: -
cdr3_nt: TGCGCCAGCAGCTTGGTTGGGGGGGCGGCCTACAATGAGCAGTTCTTC
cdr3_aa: CASSLVGGAAYNEQFF

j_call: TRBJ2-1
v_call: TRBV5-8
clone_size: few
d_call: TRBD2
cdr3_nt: TGTGCCAGCAGCTTGGGACTAGCGCTCAATGAGCAGTTCTTC
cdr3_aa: CASSLGLALNEQFF

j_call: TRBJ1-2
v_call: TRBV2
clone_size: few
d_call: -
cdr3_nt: TGTGCCAGCGATACGGGAGGCAGCAACTATGGCTACACCTTC
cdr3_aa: CASDTGGSNYGYTF

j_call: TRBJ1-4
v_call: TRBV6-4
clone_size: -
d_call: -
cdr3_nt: TGTGCCAGCAGTGACAGGGAAGGGGAAAAACTGTTTTTT
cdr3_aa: CASSDREGEKLFF

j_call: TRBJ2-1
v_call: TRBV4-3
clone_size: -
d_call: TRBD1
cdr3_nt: TGCGCCAGCAGCCAAGTACTTAAGGGACAGGGAAACAATGAGCAGTTCTTC
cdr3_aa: CASSQVLKGQGNNEQFF

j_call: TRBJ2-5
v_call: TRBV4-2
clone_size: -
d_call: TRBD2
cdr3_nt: TGTGCCAGCAGCCAAGATCGAGGGGTAGCGGGGGGGCAAGAGACCCAGTACTTC
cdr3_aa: CASSQDRGVAGGQETQYF

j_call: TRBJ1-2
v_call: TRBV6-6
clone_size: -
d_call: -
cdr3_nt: TGTGCCAGCAGACCGACCGGGACACTCTATGGCTACACCTTC
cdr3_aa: CASRPTGTLYGYTF

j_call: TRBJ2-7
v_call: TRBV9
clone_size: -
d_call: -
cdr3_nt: TGTGCCAGCAGCGTAGGGCGGGACAGCCCCGAGCAGTACTTC
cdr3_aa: CASSVGRDSPEQYF

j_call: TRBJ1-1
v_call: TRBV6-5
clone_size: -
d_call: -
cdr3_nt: TGTGCCAGCAGGGTGACAGGCGGGCGAGGCCTTGAAGCTTTCTTT
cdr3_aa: CASRVTGGRGLEAFF

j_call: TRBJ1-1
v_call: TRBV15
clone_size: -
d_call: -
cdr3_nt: TGTGCCACCAGCAGAGATGCCGAAGGGACTGAAGCTTTCTTT
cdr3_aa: CATSRDAEGTEAFF

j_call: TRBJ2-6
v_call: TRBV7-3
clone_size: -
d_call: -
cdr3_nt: TGTGCCAGCAGCTTAACGGGGACGGCTAGCTCTGGGGCCAACGTCCTGACTTTC
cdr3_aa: CASSLTGTASSGANVLTF

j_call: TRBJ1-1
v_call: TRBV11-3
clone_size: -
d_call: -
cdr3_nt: TGTGCCAGCAGCTTAGGTGGGGGGATGAACACTGAAGCTTTCTTT
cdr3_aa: CASSLGGGMNTEAFF

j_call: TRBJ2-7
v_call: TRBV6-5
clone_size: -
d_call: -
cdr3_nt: TGTGCCAGCAGTTACCTGGGAGGACTCTCCTACGAGCAGTACTTC
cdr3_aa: CASSYLGGLSYEQYF

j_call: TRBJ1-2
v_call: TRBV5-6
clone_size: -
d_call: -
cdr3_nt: TGTGCCAGCAGCTTAGACAGGACGAACTATGGCTACACCTTC
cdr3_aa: CASSLDRTNYGYTF

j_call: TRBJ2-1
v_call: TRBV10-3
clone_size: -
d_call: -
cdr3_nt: TGTGCCATCGCGAAGCCTGGCAATGAGCAGTTCTTC
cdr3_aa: CAIAKPGNEQFF

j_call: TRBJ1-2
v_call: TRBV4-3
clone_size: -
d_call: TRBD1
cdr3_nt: TGCGCCAGCAGCCCGTCCCGGGACAGGGTTGGTGGCTACACCTTC
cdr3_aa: CASSPSRDRVGGYTF

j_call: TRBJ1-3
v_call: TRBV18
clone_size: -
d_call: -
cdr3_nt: TGTGCCAGCTCCGAGGTGCAGGGAGCGTCTGGAAACACCATATATTTT
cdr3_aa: CASSEVQGASGNTIYF

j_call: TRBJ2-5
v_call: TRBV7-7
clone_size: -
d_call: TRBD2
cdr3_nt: TGTGCCAGCAGCTTACTGCCTAGCGGGGGCTTAGAGACCCAGTACTTC
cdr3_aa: CASSLLPSGGLETQYF

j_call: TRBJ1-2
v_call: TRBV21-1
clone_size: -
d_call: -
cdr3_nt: TGTGCCAGCACCGGGACTTTCTATGGCTACACCTTC
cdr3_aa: CASTGTFYGYTF

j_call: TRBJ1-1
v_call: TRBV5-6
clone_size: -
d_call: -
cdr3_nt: TGTGCCAGCAGCTTGGCCCTTGGGAATCTGAACACTGAAGCTTTCTTT
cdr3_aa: CASSLALGNLNTEAFF

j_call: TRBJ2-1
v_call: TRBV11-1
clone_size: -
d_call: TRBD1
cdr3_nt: TGTGCCAGCAGCTTACTTGGACAGGGGGCAAATGAGCAGTTCTTC
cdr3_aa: CASSLLGQGANEQFF

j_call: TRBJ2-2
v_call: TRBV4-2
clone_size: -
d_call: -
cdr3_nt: TGTGCCAGCAGCCAAGATGGGTCAATCGGGGTGGCAAGGGAGCTGTTTTTT
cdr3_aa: CASSQDGSIGVARELFF

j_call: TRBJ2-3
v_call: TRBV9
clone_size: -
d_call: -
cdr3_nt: TGTGCCAGCAGCGGGGAAGAGACGCAGTATTTT
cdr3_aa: CASSGEETQYF

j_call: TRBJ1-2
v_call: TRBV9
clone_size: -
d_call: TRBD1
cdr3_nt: TGTGCCAGCAGCCCTCGAGGACAGGCCGGAGTATTCTACACCTTC
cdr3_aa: CASSPRGQAGVFYTF

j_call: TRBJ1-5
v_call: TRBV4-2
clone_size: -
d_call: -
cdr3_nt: TGTGCCAGCAGCAGGGGTACAGGGCTTAGGGGCAATCAGCCCCAGCATTTT
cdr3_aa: CASSRGTGLRGNQPQHF

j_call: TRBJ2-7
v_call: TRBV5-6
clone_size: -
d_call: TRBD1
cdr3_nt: TGTGCCAGCAGCTTGGGGACCGGGACAGTTAGTACTAAGCAGTACTTC
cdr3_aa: CASSLGTGTVSTKQYF

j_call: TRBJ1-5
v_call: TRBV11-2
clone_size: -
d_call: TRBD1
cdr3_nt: TGTGCCAGCAGCAGACAGGGGGAACAGCCCCAGCATTTT
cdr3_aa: CASSRQGEQPQHF

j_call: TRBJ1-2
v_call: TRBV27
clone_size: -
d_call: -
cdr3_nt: TGTGCCAGCAGTGAAGCTCCTTGGTACTTCTATGGCTACACCTTC
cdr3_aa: CASSEAPWYFYGYTF

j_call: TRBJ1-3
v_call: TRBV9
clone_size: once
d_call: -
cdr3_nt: TGTGCCAGCAGCGTAGATGGCAGGGGTTTCTACACCATATATTTT
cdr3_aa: CASSVDGRGFYTIYF

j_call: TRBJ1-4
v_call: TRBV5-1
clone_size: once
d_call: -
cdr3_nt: TGCGCCAGCAGCTTGGAGGGGGGGACTAATGAAAAACTGTTTTTT
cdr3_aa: CASSLEGGTNEKLFF

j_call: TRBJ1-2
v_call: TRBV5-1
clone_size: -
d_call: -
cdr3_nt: TGCGCCAGCAGCTTGGCCTCCGGCTATGGCTACACCTTC
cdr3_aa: CASSLASGYGYTF

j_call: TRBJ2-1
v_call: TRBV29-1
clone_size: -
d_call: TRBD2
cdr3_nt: TGCAGCGTACAACGGGAGCGGGGGGCTAAAGAGAACAATGAGCAGTTCTTC
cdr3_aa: CSVQRERGAKENNEQFF

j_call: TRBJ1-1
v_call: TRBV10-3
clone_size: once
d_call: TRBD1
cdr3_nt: TGTGCCATCAGCCGACAGGGTTTAGTGAACACTGAAGCTTTCTTT
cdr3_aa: CAISRQGLVNTEAFF

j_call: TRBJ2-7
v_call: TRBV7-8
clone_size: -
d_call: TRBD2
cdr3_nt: TGTGCCAGCAGCTTAGTCGGCGGGGGAGGCTACGAGCAGTACTTC
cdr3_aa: CASSLVGGGGYEQYF

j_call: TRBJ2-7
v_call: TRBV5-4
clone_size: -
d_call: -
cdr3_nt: TGTGCCAGCAGCTGGGGGACAACTCCTACCTACGAGCAGTACTTC
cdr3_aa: CASSWGTTPTYEQYF

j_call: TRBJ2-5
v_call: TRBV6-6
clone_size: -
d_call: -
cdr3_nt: TGTGCCAGCAGTTACTCGCGGGTACAAGAGACCCAGTACTTC
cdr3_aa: CASSYSRVQETQYF

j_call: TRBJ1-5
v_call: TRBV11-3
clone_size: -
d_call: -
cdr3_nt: TGTGCCAGCAGCTTGAAAGGGTCGGCGGCACAGCATTTT
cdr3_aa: CASSLKGSAAQHF

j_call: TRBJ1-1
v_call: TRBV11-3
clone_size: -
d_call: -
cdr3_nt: TGTGCCAGCAGCTCGGGGGGGAGTAGGGACACTGAAGCTTTCTTT
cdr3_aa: CASSSGGSRDTEAFF

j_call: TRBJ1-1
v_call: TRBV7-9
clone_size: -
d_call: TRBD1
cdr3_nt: TGTGCCAGCAGCACCAGGCGGAACAGGGGCGAGGGGAACACTGAAGCTTTCTTT
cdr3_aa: CASSTRRNRGEGNTEAFF

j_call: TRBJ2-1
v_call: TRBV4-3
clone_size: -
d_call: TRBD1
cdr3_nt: TGCGCCAGCAGCCAAGTTGACAGGGACAATGAGCAGTTCTTC
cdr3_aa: CASSQVDRDNEQFF

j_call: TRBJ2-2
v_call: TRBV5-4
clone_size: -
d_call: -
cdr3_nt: TGTGCCAGCAGCTTGGGTGGGACGAGAGGCTCCGGGGAGCTGTTTTTT
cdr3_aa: CASSLGGTRGSGELFF

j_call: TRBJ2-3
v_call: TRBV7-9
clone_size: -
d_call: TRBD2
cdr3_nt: TGTGCCAGCAGTATTGGACTAGCGGGGGCCCAGTCCACAGATACGCAGTATTTT
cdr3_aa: CASSIGLAGAQSTDTQYF

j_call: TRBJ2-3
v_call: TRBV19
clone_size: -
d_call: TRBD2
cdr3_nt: TGTGCCAGTAGTATAGTAGCGGGGGTTACAGATACGCAGTATTTT
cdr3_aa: CASSIVAGVTDTQYF

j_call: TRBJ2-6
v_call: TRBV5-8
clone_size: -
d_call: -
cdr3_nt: TGTGCCAGCAGCTTGGCAGGGTACGGGGCCAACGTCCTGACTTTC
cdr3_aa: CASSLAGYGANVLTF

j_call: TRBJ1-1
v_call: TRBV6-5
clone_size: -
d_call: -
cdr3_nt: TGTGCCAGCGCGCCCCAGCCCGGAACTGAAGCTTTCTTT
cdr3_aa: CASAPQPGTEAFF

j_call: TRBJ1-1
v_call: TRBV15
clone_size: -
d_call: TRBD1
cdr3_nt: TGTGCCACCAGCTATACAGGGGTTACTGAAGCTTTCTTT
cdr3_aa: CATSYTGVTEAFF

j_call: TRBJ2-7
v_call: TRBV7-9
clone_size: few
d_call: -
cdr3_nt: TGTGCCAGCAGCTTACAGACCGGAGCCTACGAGCAGTACTTC
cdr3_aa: CASSLQTGAYEQYF

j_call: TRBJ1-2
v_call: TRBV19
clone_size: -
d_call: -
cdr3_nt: TGTGCCAGTAGTAGTCCAGGGGACTACTATGGCTACACCTTC
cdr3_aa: CASSSPGDYYGYTF

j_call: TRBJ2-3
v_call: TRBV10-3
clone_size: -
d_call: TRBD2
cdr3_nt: TGTGCCATCAGTGAAAGTAGGGGACTAGCCGGCACAGATACGCAGTATTTT
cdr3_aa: CAISESRGLAGTDTQYF